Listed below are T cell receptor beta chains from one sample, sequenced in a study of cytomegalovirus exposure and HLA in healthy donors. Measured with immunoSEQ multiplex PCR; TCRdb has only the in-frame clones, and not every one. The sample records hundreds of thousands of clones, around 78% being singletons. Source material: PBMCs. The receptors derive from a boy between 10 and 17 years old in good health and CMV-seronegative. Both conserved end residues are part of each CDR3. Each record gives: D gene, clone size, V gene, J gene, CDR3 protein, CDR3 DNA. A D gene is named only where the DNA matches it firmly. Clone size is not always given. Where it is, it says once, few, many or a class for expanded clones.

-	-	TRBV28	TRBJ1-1	CASSQTHPRGSNTEAFF	TGTGCCAGCAGTCAAACCCATCCCAGGGGTAGTAACACTGAAGCTTTCTTT
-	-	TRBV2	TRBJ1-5	CASSDEHRQPQHF	TGTGCCAGCAGTGATGAGCACAGACAGCCCCAGCATTTT
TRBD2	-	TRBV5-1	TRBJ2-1	CASSPTSGGSRSEQFF	TGCGCCAGCAGCCCGACTAGCGGGGGGAGTAGGAGTGAGCAGTTCTTC
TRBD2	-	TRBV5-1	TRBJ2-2	CASSLWGGSTGELFF	TGCGCCAGCAGCTTGTGGGGCGGGAGTACCGGGGAGCTGTTTTTT
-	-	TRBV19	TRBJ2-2	CASSMRVVGELFF	TGTGCCAGTAGTATGCGGGTAGTCGGGGAGCTGTTTTTT
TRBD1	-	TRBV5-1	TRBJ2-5	CASTWRDRVRETQYF	TGCGCCAGCACTTGGCGGGACAGGGTTCGGGAGACCCAGTACTTC
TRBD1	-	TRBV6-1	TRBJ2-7	CASSGAGTGEGYEQYF	TGTGCCAGCAGTGGGGCCGGGACAGGAGAAGGCTACGAGCAGTACTTC
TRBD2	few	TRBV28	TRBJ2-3	CASSPPPGTSGTGPDTQYF	TGTGCCAGCAGTCCACCCCCCGGGACTAGCGGGACTGGCCCAGATACGCAGTATTTT
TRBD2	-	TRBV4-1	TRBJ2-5	CASSRPSGGRTETQYF	TGCGCCAGCAGCCGACCTAGCGGGGGCCGGACAGAGACCCAGTACTTC
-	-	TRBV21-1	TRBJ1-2	CASSKAGRGPKGRYTF	TGTGCCAGCAGCAAAGCGGGGAGGGGCCCTAAGGGACGCTACACCTTC
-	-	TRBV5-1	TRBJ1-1	CASSPGGGGGLEAFF	TGCGCCAGCAGCCCTGGGGGTGGCGGGGGTCTTGAAGCTTTCTTT
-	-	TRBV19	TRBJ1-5	CASRSTESGVVSNQPQHF	TGTGCCAGTAGAAGTACAGAATCAGGGGTGGTAAGCAATCAGCCCCAGCATTTT
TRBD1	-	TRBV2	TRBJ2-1	CASSFDRGPYNEQFF	TGTGCCAGCAGTTTTGACAGGGGGCCATACAATGAGCAGTTCTTC
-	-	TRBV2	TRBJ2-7	CATVTPGTRRGYYEQYF	TGTGCCACCGTTACCCCCGGGACTCGACGAGGATACTACGAGCAGTACTTC
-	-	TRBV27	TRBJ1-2	CASSLNRFYGYTF	TGTGCCAGCAGTTTAAACAGGTTCTATGGCTACACCTTC
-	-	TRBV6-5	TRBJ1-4	CASSYGPEEKLFF	TGTGCCAGCAGTTACGGGCCCGAGGAAAAACTGTTTTTT
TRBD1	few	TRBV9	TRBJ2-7	CASSVEAGGFDEQYF	TGTGCCAGCAGCGTAGAGGCAGGGGGCTTCGACGAGCAGTACTTC
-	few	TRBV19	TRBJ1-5	CASNSRQSNQPQHF	TGTGCCAGTAATTCGCGACAGAGCAATCAGCCCCAGCATTTT
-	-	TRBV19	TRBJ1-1	CASRGSTGFAEAFF	TGTGCCAGTAGGGGGTCTACAGGGTTCGCTGAAGCTTTCTTT
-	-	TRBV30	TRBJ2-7	CAWSRGITPTYEQYF	TGTGCCTGGAGTAGGGGGATCACCCCAACCTACGAGCAGTACTTC
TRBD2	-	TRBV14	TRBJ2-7	CASSTGLAGGYEQYF	TGTGCCAGCAGTACCGGACTAGCGGGAGGGTACGAGCAGTACTTC
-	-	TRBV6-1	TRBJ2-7	CASSRDRTSYEQYF	TGTGCCAGCAGCCGTGACAGGACCTCCTACGAGCAGTACTTC
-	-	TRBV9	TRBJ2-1	CASGRGFYNEQFF	TGTGCCAGTGGGCGGGGTTTCTACAATGAGCAGTTCTTC
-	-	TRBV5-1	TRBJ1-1	CASSLVQGNTEAFF	TGCGCCAGCAGCTTGGTCCAGGGGAACACTGAAGCTTTCTTT
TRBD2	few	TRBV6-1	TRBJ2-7	CASDKRGAYEQYF	TGTGCCAGCGATAAGCGGGGGGCCTACGAGCAGTACTTC
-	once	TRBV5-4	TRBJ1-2	CASSYLDGYTF	TGTGCCAGCAGCTACTTAGATGGCTACACCTTC
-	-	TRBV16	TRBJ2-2	CASSQLVTGELFF	TGTGCCAGCAGCCAATTGGTTACAGGGGAGCTGTTTTTT
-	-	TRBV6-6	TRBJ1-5	CASSSGVPGGPQHF	TGTGCCAGCAGTTCAGGGGTGCCGGGGGGACCCCAGCATTTT